This T cell receptor (beta chain) was retrieved from a study of blood T cell repertoires in COVID-19. Per the original data handling: Amplification with reference gene primers provided the estimates of nucleated cell counts. TCRdb's copy holds only in-frame clones and misses some; the assay was immunoSEQ multiplex PCR. The DNA gave D and trimming, while V, J and clone size come from that table. The profile shows about 190,000 clones, 84% of them singletons. Participant age was roughly 18 to 90 years, and participants resided in fewer than 30 US areas. J gave up 8 bases and V 2 bases, and 14 bases lay outside the gene matches. This CDR3 contains 18 residues. The germline gives CDR1 LGHNA, CDR2 YSLEER.

The sequenced sample was PBMCs or T cells enriched from blood (not recorded which). The clonotype was recovered from a woman aged 30 to 39 who had been exposed to COVID-19. V and J are TRBV4-3 and TRBJ2-3, with 12 nucleotides matching TRBD1. CDR3 bases: TGCGCCAGCAGCCAACTTATATCATCGGGACAGGGGGCCGCTACGCAGTATTTT. This codes for CASSQLISSGQGAATQYF.